The sequence of this T cell receptor (beta chain) was determined in a study of cytotoxic CD8 clonotypes in ibrutinib-treated CLL. Germline CDR1 reads SGHTS; CDR2 reads YDEGEE. This CDR3 has 14 residues. V lost 4 bases to trimming and J lost 3 bases, with 11 bases between them. Sequenced by immunoSEQ multiplex PCR; TCRdb stores in-frame clones only, minus some. The data show about 130,000 clones, approximately 83% seen once. This sample comprised PBMCs, obtained after 24 months of ibrutinib treatment. The source is a human donor with chronic lymphocytic leukemia. The gene calls are TRBV5-8 and TRBJ2-4; tentative D call: TRBD2 (6 bases). The DNA for the CDR3 is TGTGCCAGCAGCGTTTGGGGGGACAAAAACATTCAGTACTTC. It yields the protein CASSVWGDKNIQYF.